This T cell receptor (beta chain) was found in a study of OX40 agonist ivuxolimab in advanced cancers. Study-wide background: Ivuxolimab, which patients received intravenously every 2 weeks, was dosed at 0.01 to 10 mg/kg. Treatment received earlier with anti-PD-1, anti-PD-L1 or anti-CTLA-4 agents was allowed, and 40% had some. Among those treated, three patients had partial responses, one with hepatocellular carcinoma and two with cutaneous melanoma.

TCRdb's copy holds only in-frame clones and misses some; the assay was immunoSEQ multiplex PCR. The sample lists some 84,000 clones; 89% were seen once. This CDR3 region has 16 residues. V lost 7 bases and J lost 2, with 18 bases in between. Per germline, CDR1 SGHDN and CDR2 FVKESK. This clone has a single count. Sequenced material: CD4+ or CD8+ T cells sorted from blood, taken in a trial of the OX40 agonist ivuxolimab. The chain carries TRBV14 and TRBJ2-1; D possibly matches TRBD1 or TRBD2 (6 bases each). The source of this sequence is an adult with an advanced solid tumor such as melanoma, head and neck, liver or kidney cancer. CDR3 nucleotide sequence: TGTGCCAGCATGATGGGGGGCGGGACCACCTACAATGAGCAGTTCTTC. Amino acids: CASMMGGGTTYNEQFF. Complete variable domain (other parts from reference TRBV14 and TRBJ2-1): EAGVTQFPSHSVIEKGQTVTLRCDPISGHDNLYWYRRVMGKEIKFLLHFVKESKQDESGMPNNRFLAERTGGTYSTLKVQPAELEDSGVYFCASMMGGGTTYNEQFFGPGTRLTVL.